Here is one T cell receptor beta chain with its context. Antigen unknown. As to treatment: about 20 received Ad26.COV2.S at low or high dose, single or two shots; several received placebo; per-sample allocation not given. It was on day 63 after the first vaccine or placebo injection that samples were taken. Only in-frame clones appear in the TCRdb table, and some are missing; sequencing was by immunoSEQ multiplex PCR. The sample has about half a million clones; about 88% are singletons. This sample stems from a study of Ad26.COV2.S vaccination and SARS-CoV-2 variants. For the study at large: Donor had been placed in the Ad26.COV2.S arm of the COV1001 trial. Ad26.COV2.S, an intramuscular injection, was given once or twice 56 days apart. Study-level results: After vaccination, substantial breadth of spike-specific CD8+ and CD4+ responses was reported.

The V end lost 0 bases, the J end lost 5 bases, and 6 bases lay between the germline ends. Germline-derived CDR1 and CDR2 are SGHTS and YDEGEE. This CDR3 has 13 residues. The sample in question was peripheral blood, obtained in a trial of Ad26.COV2.S vaccine versus placebo. The TCR sequence derives from a person aged 18 to 59 who received the Ad26.COV2.S COVID-19 vaccine or a placebo. The chain uses TRBV5-8 and TRBJ1-5; D not resolved. CDR3 DNA sequence: TGTGCCAGCAGCTTGGCCTCTTATCAGCCCCAGCATTTT. Its protein is CASSLASYQPQHF.